Sequencing of this T cell receptor (beta chain) was carried out in a study of siplizumab effects on memory and regulatory T cells. As concerns this clone: Other DNA sequences within the sample encode an identical CDR3.

The protocol was immunoSEQ multiplex PCR, while the TCRdb copy is restricted to in-frame clones and leaves out a portion. The sample carries about 91,000 clones, over 95% recorded once. Trimming pared 6 bases from V and 2 bases from J, leaving 3 bases between. Germline loops: CDR1 KGHSH, CDR2 LQKENI. The CDR3 is made up of 11 amino acids. The chain joins TRBV18 to TRBJ2-3; D is unclear. The source is a human donor in good health. The sequencing input was naive CD4+ T cells sorted from blood. The CDR3 loop is CASSHTDTQYF. For the CDR3, the DNA is TGTGCCAGCTCCCACACAGATACGCAGTATTTT.